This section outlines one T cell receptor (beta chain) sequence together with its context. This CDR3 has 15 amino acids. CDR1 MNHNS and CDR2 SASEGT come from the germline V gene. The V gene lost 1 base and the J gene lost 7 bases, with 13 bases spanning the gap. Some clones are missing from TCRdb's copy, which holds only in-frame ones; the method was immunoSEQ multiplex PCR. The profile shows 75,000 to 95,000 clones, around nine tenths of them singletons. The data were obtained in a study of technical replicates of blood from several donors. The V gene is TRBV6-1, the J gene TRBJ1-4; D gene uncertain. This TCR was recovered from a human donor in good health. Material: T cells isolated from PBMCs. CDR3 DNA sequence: TGTGCCAGCAGTGAAGAGAGGGCCCGGGGTGAAAAACTGTTTTTT. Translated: CASSEERARGEKLFF.